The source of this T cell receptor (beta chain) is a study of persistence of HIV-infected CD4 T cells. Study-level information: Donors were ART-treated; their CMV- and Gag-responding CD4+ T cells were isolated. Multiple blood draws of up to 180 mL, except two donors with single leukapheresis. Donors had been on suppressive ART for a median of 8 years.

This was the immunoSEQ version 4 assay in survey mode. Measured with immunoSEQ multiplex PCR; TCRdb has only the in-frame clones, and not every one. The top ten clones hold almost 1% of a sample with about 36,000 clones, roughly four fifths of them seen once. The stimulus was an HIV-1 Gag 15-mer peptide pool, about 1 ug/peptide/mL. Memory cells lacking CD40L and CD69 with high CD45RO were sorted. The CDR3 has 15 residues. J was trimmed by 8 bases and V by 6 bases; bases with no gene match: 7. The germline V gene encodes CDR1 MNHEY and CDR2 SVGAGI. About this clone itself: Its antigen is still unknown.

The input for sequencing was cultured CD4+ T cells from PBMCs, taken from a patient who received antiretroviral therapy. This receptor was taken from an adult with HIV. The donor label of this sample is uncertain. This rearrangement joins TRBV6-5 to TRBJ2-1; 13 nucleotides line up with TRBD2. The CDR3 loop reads CASRKTSGGAYEQFF. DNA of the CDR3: TGTGCCAGCAGAAAAACTAGCGGGGGGGCCTATGAGCAGTTCTTC.